This T cell receptor (beta chain) was observed in a study of beta chain features in type 1 diabetes. On the study more broadly: Cell yields, age and gender were similar between patients and healthy donors. About 110,000,000 sorted cells were examined across all samples.

This clone has only a few counts. Its antigen is as yet unknown. Trimming took 0 bases from V and 7 from J, leaving 10 bases between them. CDR1 is SGHRS and CDR2 is YFSETQ in the germline V gene. This CDR3 has 13 residues. Each donor gave one heparinised blood draw averaging roughly 120 mL. Overall study findings and caveats: In these data, an HLA type influence on TCRB rearrangement remained unresolved. A moderate, significant TCRB CDR3 shortening appeared in type 1 diabetes across four CD4+ subsets.

The investigators reverse transcribed all of the isolated RNA, so they sequenced expressed TCRB transcripts. Repertoires were generated with immunoSEQ multiplex PCR, while TCRdb's copy carries only in-frame clones and drops some. The profile covers around 360,000 clones, with roughly 12% appearing a single time and 0.0095% to 0.011% taken by the ten largest. The specimen sequenced was naive CD4+ T cells from blood. The TCR sequence derives from a woman between 18 and 30 years old with type 1 diabetes. V is TRBV5-1 and J is TRBJ1-2; D is unresolved. In nucleotides, the CDR3 is TGCGCCAGCAGCTTGGAGCCCCCGGGTGGCTACACCTTC. Translation gives CASSLEPPGGYTF.